The 23 T cell receptor beta chains below all came from one sample that was sequenced in a study of radiation and T cells in renal cell carcinoma. The method was immunoSEQ multiplex PCR; TCRdb's version includes in-frame clones alone and lacks a portion of them. In the table there are about 170,000 clones, less than 90% of which are singletons. The time point was: blood 4 weeks post-SBRT, at nephrectomy. Treatment denoted: 15 Gy SBRT to primary tumor, nephrectomy 4 weeks later. Sequences were derived from blood, sampled from a patient whose treatment included radiotherapy and nephrectomy. The receptor source for this set is a woman between 45 and 65 years old with renal cell carcinoma.

The chain has TRBV4-3 and TRBJ2-7; no reliable D call. The germline V gene encodes CDR1 LGHNA and CDR2 YSLEER. Trimming removed 1 base from V and 4 bases from J, with 11 bases in between. The CDR3 has 14 amino acids. This CDR3 reads CASSQGGSDYEQYF. The CDR3 DNA reads TGCGCCAGCAGCCAAGGGGGATCGGATTACGAGCAGTACTTC.

The V gene is TRBV5-5, the J gene TRBJ1-5; tentative D call: TRBD1 (5 bases). Deletions cut 5 bases from V and 4 bases from J, with 10 bases between. The CDR3 length is 13 residues. CDR1 and CDR2 (germline): SGHKS, YYEKEE (reference sequence). This chain's CDR3 is CASSLTGNQPQHF. The CDR3 region has the DNA TGTGCCAGCAGTCTAACAGGAAATCAGCCCCAGCATTTT.

This chain links TRBV10-3 with TRBJ2-7; D uncertain. The CDR3 length is 13 residues. The germline V gene encodes CDR1 ENHRY and CDR2 SYGVKD. Deletions cut 7 bases from V and 0 bases from J, with 10 bases between. This chain's CDR3 is CAIKGGSSYEQYF. The CDR3 region has the DNA TGTGCCATCAAGGGCGGTAGCTCCTACGAGCAGTACTTC.

The chain employs TRBV6-6 and TRBJ2-5, with 12 nucleotides matching TRBD2. The length of the CDR3 is 15 residues. The V gene's germline CDR1 is MNHNY and CDR2 SVGAGI (reference sequence). The J segment lost 1 base and the V segment lost 5 bases, leaving 2 bases of the junction unmatched. The CDR3 DNA is TGTGCCAGCAGTGAGACTAGCGGGGGCCAAGAGACCCAGTACTTC. Translation gives CASSETSGGQETQYF.

The rearrangement joins TRBV19 to TRBJ2-3; 7 nucleotides match TRBD2. The CDR3 has 18 residues. V trimming: 1 base; J trimming: 0 bases; junction bases outside the gene matches: 10. Germline CDR1 and CDR2: LNHDA and SQIVND (reference sequence). DNA of the CDR3: TGTGCCAGTAGTATAGGCGGGGGTGTGCTTACTAGCACAGATACGCAGTATTTT. Translation gives CASSIGGGVLTSTDTQYF.

This clone was detected only a few times. The rearrangement uses TRBV19 and TRBJ2-2, with D possibly being TRBD1 (7 bases). Deletions cut 7 bases from V and 0 bases from J, with 15 bases between. Germline V CDR1 and CDR2: LNHDA, SQIVND (reference sequence). This CDR3 has 16 amino acids. CDR3 sequence: CASISGGGPNTGELFF. In nucleotides, the CDR3 is TGTGCCAGTATTTCAGGAGGGGGCCCGAACACCGGGGAGCTGTTTTTT. Based on the CDR3 plus reference TRBV19 and TRBJ2-2, the full variable domain is DGGITQSPKYLFRKEGQNVTLSCEQNLNHDAMYWYRQDPGQGLRLIYYSQIVNDFQKGDIAEGYSVSREKKESFPLTVTSAQKNPTAFYLCASISGGGPNTGELFFGEGSRLTVL.

The chain employs TRBV6-5 and TRBJ2-5; 9 positions agree with TRBD1. The CDR3 has 14 amino acids. The V segment lost 7 bases and the J segment 7 bases; nucleotides outside the gene matches: 10. Germline V CDR1 and CDR2: MNHEY, SVGAGI. The DNA of the CDR3 is TGTGCCAGCACTCACACGGACAGGGGAAGGACCCAGTACTTC. Its protein is CASTHTDRGRTQYF.

The V and J genes are TRBV29-1 and TRBJ2-2, with D perhaps given as TRBD1 or TRBD2 (5 bases each). CDR3 length equals 15 residues. Trimming pared 4 bases from V and 5 bases from J, leaving 17 bases between. Germline CDR1 SQVTM, CDR2 ANQGSEA. For the CDR3, the DNA is TGCAGCGTTGGCTCGGGGCGGGTTGGGACCGGGGAGCTGTTTTTT. This sequence encodes CSVGSGRVGTGELFF.

CDR3 sequence (DNA): TGCGCCAGCAGTGAAGGGCGGGACAGTAATTCACCCCTCCACTTT. Protein: CASSEGRDSNSPLHF. The V call is TRBV10-2, the J call TRBJ1-6; 7 bases line up with TRBD1. V lost 3 bases to trimming and J lost 6 bases; unmatched junction nucleotides: 5. CDR1 and CDR2 (germline): WSHSY, SAAADI. The CDR3 extends over 15 amino acids.

The V and J genes are TRBV14 and TRBJ1-1; D may be TRBD1 (5 bases). Germline V gene sequence: CDR1 SGHDN, CDR2 FVKESK. This CDR3 spans 15 amino acids. Deletions cut 4 bases from V and 3 bases from J, with 15 bases between. CDR3 loop: CASSPNLGGYTEAFF. The CDR3 bases are TGTGCCAGCAGCCCCAACCTCGGGGGGTACACTGAAGCTTTCTTT.

The chain links TRBV7-3 to TRBJ2-1, with a tentative D call TRBD2 (5 bases). Trimming removed 5 bases from V and 9 bases from J, with 14 bases in between. Germline V lookup: CDR1 SGHTA, CDR2 FQGTGA. The CDR3 is 13 residues long. DNA for the CDR3: TGTGCCAGCAGCCCGGTGGTAAGCGGTGAGCAGTTCTTC. Amino acid sequence: CASSPVVSGEQFF.

The V gene is TRBV5-5, the J gene TRBJ2-2; D tentatively fits TRBD1 or TRBD2 (5 bases each). The CDR3 runs to 15 residues. With 6 bases removed from V and 4 bases from J, the gap between germline ends came to 16 bases. Germline V gene sequence: CDR1 SGHKS, CDR2 YYEKEE (reference sequence). The DNA of the CDR3 is TGTGCCAGCAAACCCCAGCTGGGGGTCACCGGGGAGCTGTTTTTT. This gives the protein CASKPQLGVTGELFF. Looking up the rest from reference TRBV5-5 and TRBJ2-2 gives the full variable domain: DAGVTQSPTHLIKTRGQQVTLRCSPISGHKSVSWYQQVLGQGPQFIFQYYEKEERGRGNFPDRFSARQFPNYSSELNVNALLLGDSALYLCASKPQLGVTGELFFGEGSRLTVL.

The chain links TRBV6-1 to TRBJ1-3, with a tentative D call TRBD1 (5 bases). Per the germline V gene, CDR1 is MNHNS and CDR2 is SASEGT. Trimming shortened V by 7 bases and J by 0 bases, and 10 bases separated the two germline ends. CDR3 size: 14 residues. The CDR3 bases are TGTGCCAGCACCCAGGGTTACTCTGGAAACACCATATATTTT. This translates into CASTQGYSGNTIYF.

The V call is TRBV30, the J call TRBJ2-2, with no clear D. CDR1 is GTSNPN, CDR2 SVGIG, per germline (reference sequence). The V and J ends lost 0 bases and 7 bases respectively, with 6 bases between them. The CDR3 contains 12 residues. CDR3 in DNA: TGTGCCTGGAGTGTGGGTATCGGGGAGCTGTTTTTT. Its translation is CAWSVGIGELFF.

This chain connects TRBV30 to TRBJ1-2; possibly TRBD1 for D (5 bases). Between the trimmed V and J ends, which lost 1 base and 8 bases, there was a span of 14 bases. Per the germline V gene, CDR1 is GTSNPN and CDR2 is SVGIG (reference sequence). The CDR3 is 13 residues long. DNA for the CDR3: TGTGCCTGGAGTGGGGGAGGACGGGACGGCTACACCTTC. It is translated as CAWSGGGRDGYTF.

This chain joins TRBV5-1 and TRBJ2-1, with unresolved D. Per the germline V gene, CDR1 is SGHRS and CDR2 is YFSETQ. V was clipped by 0 bases and J by 1 base, with 2 bases between them. The CDR3 loop spans 13 amino acids. The CDR3 sequence is CASSLDSYNEQFF. In DNA form, the CDR3 reads TGCGCCAGCAGCTTGGATTCCTACAATGAGCAGTTCTTC.

With respect to this clone: This same CDR3 is encoded by further DNA sequences in the sample. This chain links TRBV19 with TRBJ2-7; TRBD1 matches 8 bases. The germline V gene encodes CDR1 LNHDA and CDR2 SQIVND (reference sequence). CDR3 length: 15 residues. The CDR3 DNA reads TGTGCTAGTTCTGGAGGTACAGGGGGGTCCTACGAGCAGTACTTC. It yields the protein CASSGGTGGSYEQYF.

The rearrangement joins TRBV18 to TRBJ1-1; weak D call: TRBD1 (6 bases). The CDR3 consists of 14 residues. The germline gives CDR1 KGHSH, CDR2 LQKENI. The germline V and J ends were trimmed by 4 bases and 1 base, with 10 bases remaining between them. CDR3 sequence (DNA): TGTGCCAGCTCACAGGGGGGCGGGAACACTGAAGCTTTCTTT. Its protein product is CASSQGGGNTEAFF.

This clone occurred once. This chain connects TRBV5-1 to TRBJ2-5; TRBD1 matches at 7 bases. This CDR3 is built from 14 residues. Germline V gene data show CDR1 as SGHRS and CDR2 as YFSETQ. With V trimmed by 4 bases and J by 0 bases, 3 bases remained unmatched. In nucleotides, the CDR3 is TGCGCCAGCAGCCTGACAGGGAACCAAGAGACCCAGTACTTC. Protein product: CASSLTGNQETQYF.

This clone has a single count. This chain uses TRBV9 with TRBJ2-3; D is unclear. Germline V gene sequence: CDR1 SGDLS, CDR2 YYNGEE. The ends were cut back, 0 bases at V and 2 bases at J, with 10 bases in the middle. The length of the CDR3 is 15 residues. The CDR3 here is CASSVETVATDTQYF. The DNA for the CDR3 is TGTGCCAGCAGCGTAGAAACGGTGGCCACAGATACGCAGTATTTT.

The rearrangement uses TRBV29-1 and TRBJ2-3; D is tentatively TRBD1 or TRBD2 (5 bases each). Trimming pared 7 bases from V and 8 bases from J, leaving 10 bases between. The CDR3 covers 10 residues. CDR1 is SQVTM and CDR2 is ANQGSEA in the germline V gene. The CDR3: CSGSGGTQYF. CDR3 DNA sequence: TGCAGCGGATCTGGGGGTACGCAGTATTTT.

The V and J genes are TRBV18 and TRBJ1-4, with 7 positions matching TRBD1. Trimming took 6 bases from V and 8 from J; bases not matched to a gene: 15. Germline CDR1 is KGHSH and CDR2 is LQKENI. The CDR3 runs to 16 residues. The CDR3 bases are TGTGCCAGCTCCCTGTTCGAGGGGGCGTTTGGGGAAAAACTGTTTTTT. Its protein product is CASSLFEGAFGEKLFF.

The CDR3: CASSERRQGGEEQFF. CDR3 DNA sequence: TGTGCCAGCAGTGAACGCCGGCAGGGCGGAGAGGAGCAGTTCTTC. V usage is TRBV6-1 and J usage is TRBJ2-1; TRBD1 might be the D (5 bases). The CDR3 is 15 residues long. The germline gives CDR1 MNHNS, CDR2 SASEGT. Trimming removed 2 bases from V and 10 bases from J, with 18 bases in between.